This TCR beta chain was sequenced in a study of PD-L1 blockade in urothelial cancer. Study overall: It was at some point between 2014 and 2016 that patients started atezolizumab at 1,200 mg intravenously every 3 weeks. Median T cell yield from blood was over 120,000. Blood analysis was done at 3 weeks (second dose) and 6 weeks after treatment began.

CDR3 length: 14 residues. Trimming removed 2 bases from V and 3 bases from J, with 10 bases in between. Germline loops: CDR1 KGHSH, CDR2 LQKENI. Metastatic or locally advanced urothelial carcinoma was present in the patients. Only in-frame clones appear in the TCRdb table, and some are missing; sequencing was by immunoSEQ multiplex PCR. There are approximately 100,000 clones in the sample; about 85% occur only once, and about 2.3% lies in the top ten. The sample consisted of PBMCs, taken around atezolizumab (anti-PD-L1) treatment. The sequence was obtained from a man aged 45-65 years with urothelial cancer. The chain is built from TRBV18 and TRBJ2-5, with D possibly matching TRBD1 (5 bases). CDR3 protein: CASSPSLQEETQYF. The CDR3 DNA follows: TGTGCCAGCTCACCATCGCTACAGGAAGAGACCCAGTACTTC.